This is a list of T cell receptor beta chains from one sample in a study of blood T cell repertoires in COVID-19. The data were produced by immunoSEQ multiplex PCR, yet TCRdb's version contains in-frame clones alone and is incomplete. Among 250,000 to 300,000 clones listed, about nine tenths were seen once. What was sequenced was PBMCs or T cells enriched from blood (not recorded which). Receptors originate from a woman between 40 and 50 years old who had recovered from COVID-19. CDR3s include the opening cysteine and the closing phenylalanine or tryptophan. A D gene is named only where the DNA matches it firmly.

j_call	v_call	d_call	cdr3_aa	cdr3_nt
TRBJ1-1	TRBV3-1/TRBV3-2	-	CASSHKYTEAFF	TGTGCCAGCAGCCACAAATACACTGAAGCTTTCTTT
TRBJ2-7	TRBV7-9	TRBD1	CASSFGTGGRSYEQYF	TGTGCCAGCAGCTTTGGGACAGGGGGGAGATCCTACGAGCAGTACTTC
TRBJ2-3	TRBV2	-	CASRTRQGVDTQYF	TGTGCCAGCAGGACGAGGCAGGGTGTAGATACGCAGTATTTT
TRBJ2-2	TRBV5-8	TRBD1	CASSGGQVLNTGELFF	TGTGCCAGCAGCGGGGGACAGGTTTTGAACACCGGGGAGCTGTTTTTT
TRBJ1-1	TRBV6-2/TRBV6-3	-	CASSPPTWLAAFF	TGTGCCAGCAGCCCACCGACATGGTTGGCGGCTTTCTTT
TRBJ1-1	TRBV20-1	TRBD1	CSASKNGQGLTEAFF	TGCAGTGCTAGTAAGAACGGACAGGGCCTCACTGAAGCTTTCTTT
TRBJ1-1	TRBV5-4	TRBD1	CASSLDRGITNTEAFF	TGTGCCAGCAGCCTGGACAGGGGGATTACCAACACTGAAGCTTTCTTT
TRBJ1-5	TRBV5-1	TRBD1	CASSLTGGNQPQHF	TGCGCCAGCAGCTTAACAGGGGGGAATCAGCCCCAGCATTTT
TRBJ2-1	TRBV11-2	TRBD1	CASSFGDSSSWGYNEQFF	TGTGCCAGCAGCTTCGGGGACAGCTCAAGTTGGGGATACAATGAGCAGTTCTTC
TRBJ1-2	TRBV19	-	CASSTEPPYTGYTF	TGTGCCAGTAGTACAGAGCCACCGTACACGGGCTACACCTTC
TRBJ2-5	TRBV5-4	TRBD1	CASSLGRQGGQETQYF	TGTGCCAGCAGCCTGGGCCGACAGGGGGGGCAAGAGACCCAGTACTTC
TRBJ2-7	TRBV12-3/TRBV12-4	TRBD2	CASSERLAPIQYF	TGTGCCAGCAGTGAGCGACTAGCGCCCATCCAGTACTTC
TRBJ2-2	TRBV5-5	-	CASSSMGPAVGELFF	TGTGCCAGCAGCTCCATGGGGCCGGCGGTCGGGGAGCTGTTTTTT
TRBJ1-2	TRBV18	TRBD1	CASSPQDRGRGYTF	TGTGCCAGCTCACCACAGGACAGGGGGCGAGGCTACACCTTC
TRBJ1-1	TRBV9	-	CASSPTARGTEAFF	TGTGCCAGCAGCCCCACTGCCCGGGGGACTGAAGCTTTCTTT
TRBJ1-1	TRBV6-5	-	CGTGGRPNTEAFF	TGTGGGACCGGGGGGAGGCCGAACACTGAAGCTTTCTTT
TRBJ1-6	TRBV5-1	TRBD1	CASETGEGARNSPLHF	TGCGCCAGCGAGACAGGCGAGGGGGCGCGGAATTCACCCCTCCACTTT
TRBJ2-3	TRBV7-2	TRBD1	CASSVRTGYADTQYF	TGTGCCAGCAGCGTTCGGACAGGGTATGCAGATACGCAGTATTTT
TRBJ1-5	TRBV6-1	-	CASSDSLSGVQPQHF	TGTGCCAGCAGTGATTCCCTCTCAGGGGTACAGCCCCAGCATTTT
TRBJ2-7	TRBV4-2	-	CASSQEDGMSSYEQYF	TGTGCCAGCAGCCAAGAGGACGGGATGTCCTCCTACGAGCAGTACTTC
TRBJ2-1	TRBV7-3	-	CASSPGPGQPYNEQFF	TGTGCCAGCAGCCCCGGCCCCGGACAACCGTACAATGAGCAGTTCTTC